This TCR beta chain emerged from a study of blood T cell repertoires in COVID-19. The overall study: The study drew acute and convalescent COVID-19 samples from the United States, Italy and Spain. PBMCs, B-cell-depleted T cells, or T cells provided the cDNA or gDNA that made up the material.

In the original analysis: Estimation of nucleated cell counts was performed using reference gene primer amplification. The method was immunoSEQ multiplex PCR; TCRdb's version includes in-frame clones alone and lacks a portion of them. V and J calls and clone size are copied from that table; D and trimming were computed from the DNA. The sample has approximately 300,000 clones, 87% seen once. Trimming took off 6 bases at V and 2 bases at J, with 11 bases between the two ends. The CDR3 extends over 14 amino acids. Germline V CDR1 and CDR2: MNHEY, SVGAGI. This clonotype was obtained from a woman under 40 who had recovered from COVID-19. Material: PBMCs or T cells enriched from blood (not recorded which). This rearrangement joins TRBV6-5 to TRBJ1-5; possibly TRBD1 for D (6 bases). The DNA of the CDR3 is TGTGCCAGCAGACAACAGGGTGGCAATCAGCCCCAGCATTTT. It yields the protein CASRQQGGNQPQHF.